This TCR beta chain was identified in a study of beta chain features in type 1 diabetes. In germline, CDR1 is SGHTA, CDR2 FQGNSA. V lost 5 bases to trimming and J lost 2 bases, with 4 bases between them. CDR3 length: 11 residues. Study-wide results and caveats: Any HLA effect on TCRB rearrangement was left unresolved by small sub-analyses.

One heparinised blood draw averaging about 110 mL was given by each donor. On this clone: Its cognate antigen is unknown. Other DNA sequences in this specimen translate into the identical CDR3.

Every bit of the isolated RNA underwent reverse transcription, so sequencing read expressed TCRB transcripts. Profiling relied on immunoSEQ multiplex PCR, and the TCRdb table lists in-frame clones only, not all of them. The sample has just over 450,000 clones, 30% seen once. Sequences were obtained from naive CD4+ T cells from blood. The sequence came from a man aged 18 to 29 in good health. The chain recombines TRBV7-2 with TRBJ2-7, with D unclear. CDR3 sequence reads: CASSLTYEQYF. The CDR3 DNA reads TGTGCCAGCAGCCTGACCTACGAGCAGTACTTC.